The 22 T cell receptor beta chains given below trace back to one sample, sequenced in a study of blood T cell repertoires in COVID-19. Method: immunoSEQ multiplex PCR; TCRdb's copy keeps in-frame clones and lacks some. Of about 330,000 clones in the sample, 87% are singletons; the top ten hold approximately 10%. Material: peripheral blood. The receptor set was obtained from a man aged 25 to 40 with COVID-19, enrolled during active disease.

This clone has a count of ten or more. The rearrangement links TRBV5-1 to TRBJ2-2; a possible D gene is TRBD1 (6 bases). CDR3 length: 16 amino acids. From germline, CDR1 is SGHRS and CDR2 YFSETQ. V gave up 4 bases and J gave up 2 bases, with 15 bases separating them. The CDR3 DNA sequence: TGCGCCAGCAGCCACCTGGACAGCCTCAACACCGGGGAGCTGTTTTTT. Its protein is CASSHLDSLNTGELFF.

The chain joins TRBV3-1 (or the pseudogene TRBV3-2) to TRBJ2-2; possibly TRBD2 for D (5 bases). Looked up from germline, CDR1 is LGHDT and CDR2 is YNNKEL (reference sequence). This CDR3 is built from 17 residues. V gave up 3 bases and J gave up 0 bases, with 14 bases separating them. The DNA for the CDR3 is TGTGCCAGCAGCCAGGGCGCGGGTTATTCGAACACCGGGGAGCTGTTTTTT. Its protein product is CASSQGAGYSNTGELFF.

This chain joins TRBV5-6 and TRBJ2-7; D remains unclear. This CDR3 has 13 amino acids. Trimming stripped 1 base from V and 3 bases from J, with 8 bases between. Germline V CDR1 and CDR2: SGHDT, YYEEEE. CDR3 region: CASSLRHNYEQYF. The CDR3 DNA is TGTGCCAGCAGCTTGAGACATAACTACGAGCAGTACTTC.

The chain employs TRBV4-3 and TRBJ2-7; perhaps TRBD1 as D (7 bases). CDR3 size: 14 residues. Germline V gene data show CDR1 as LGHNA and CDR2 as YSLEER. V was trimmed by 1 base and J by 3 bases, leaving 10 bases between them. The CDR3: CASSQGRGVYEQYF. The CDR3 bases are TGCGCCAGCAGCCAAGGCAGGGGGGTCTACGAGCAGTACTTC.

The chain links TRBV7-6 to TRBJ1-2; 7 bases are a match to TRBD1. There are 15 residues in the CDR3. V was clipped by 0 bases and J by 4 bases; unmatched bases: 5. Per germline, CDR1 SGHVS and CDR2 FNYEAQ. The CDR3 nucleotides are TGTGCCAGCAGCTTAGCGTCAGGGGGTTTCTATGGCTACACCTTC. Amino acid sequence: CASSLASGGFYGYTF.

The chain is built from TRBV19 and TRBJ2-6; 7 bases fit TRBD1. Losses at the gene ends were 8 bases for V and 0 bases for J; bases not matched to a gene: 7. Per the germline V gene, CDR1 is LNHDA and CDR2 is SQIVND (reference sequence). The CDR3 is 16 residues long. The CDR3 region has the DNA TGTGCCAGTTCCGGGACAGTGAGCTCTGGGGCCAACGTCCTGACTTTC. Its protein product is CASSGTVSSGANVLTF.

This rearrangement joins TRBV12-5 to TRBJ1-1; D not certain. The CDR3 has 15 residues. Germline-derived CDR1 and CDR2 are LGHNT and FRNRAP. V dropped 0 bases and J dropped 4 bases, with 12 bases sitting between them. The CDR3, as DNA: TGTGCTAGTGGTTTGGTAATAGCGAGAAGCACTGAAGCTTTCTTT. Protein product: CASGLVIARSTEAFF.

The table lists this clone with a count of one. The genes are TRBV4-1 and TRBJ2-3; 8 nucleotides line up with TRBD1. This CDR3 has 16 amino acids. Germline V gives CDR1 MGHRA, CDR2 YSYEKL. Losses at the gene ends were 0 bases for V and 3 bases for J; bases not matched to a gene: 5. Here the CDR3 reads CASSQEVRQGTDTQYF. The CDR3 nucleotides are TGCGCCAGCAGCCAAGAGGTACGACAGGGGACAGATACGCAGTATTTT.

The CDR3 loop is CASSLVGQGASGYTF. The CDR3 DNA is TGTGCCAGCAGCTTAGTGGGACAGGGGGCGTCGGGCTACACCTTC. The V call is TRBV11-2, the J call TRBJ1-2; 12 bases align to TRBD1. The CDR3 has 15 residues. CDR1 and CDR2 (germline): SGHAT, FQNNGV. J gave up 8 bases and V 1 base, and 5 bases lay outside the gene matches.

The CDR3 DNA reads TGTGCCAGTAGTATAGGGACAGGGGGTACCACTGAAGCTTTCTTT. Translating gives CASSIGTGGTTEAFF. The J gene is TRBJ1-1, the V gene TRBV19; 10 nucleotides line up with TRBD1. Germline V CDR1 and CDR2: LNHDA, SQIVND (reference sequence). V lost 1 base, J lost 4 bases, and 3 bases stayed unmatched. CDR3 size: 15 residues.

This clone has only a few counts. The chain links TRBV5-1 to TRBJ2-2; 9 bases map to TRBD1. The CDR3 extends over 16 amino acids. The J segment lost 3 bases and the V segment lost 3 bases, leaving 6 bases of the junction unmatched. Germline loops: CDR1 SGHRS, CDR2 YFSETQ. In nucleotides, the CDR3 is TGCGCCAGCAGCTGGGCGGGACAGGGCTACACCGGGGAGCTGTTTTTT. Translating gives CASSWAGQGYTGELFF.

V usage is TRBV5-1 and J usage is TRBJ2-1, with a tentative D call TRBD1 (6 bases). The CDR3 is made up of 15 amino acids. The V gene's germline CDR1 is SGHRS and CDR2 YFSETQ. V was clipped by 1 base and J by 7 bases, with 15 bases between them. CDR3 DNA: TGCGCCAGCAGCTTGAACAGGGTTTCTTCGAATGAGCAGTTCTTC. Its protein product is CASSLNRVSSNEQFF.

The DNA for the CDR3 is TGTGCCAGTAGTCAGCAGGGGGCTAGGAATGAGCAGTTCTTC. Translating gives CASSQQGARNEQFF. The chain couples TRBV19 to TRBJ2-1; 8 bases align to TRBD1. V lost 5 bases and J lost 7; bases outside the gene matches: 7. CDR1 is LNHDA and CDR2 is SQIVND in the germline V gene (reference sequence). CDR3 size: 14 residues. The full variable domain, its missing parts supplied by reference TRBV19 and TRBJ2-1, is DGGITQSPKYLFRKEGQNVTLSCEQNLNHDAMYWYRQDPGQGLRLIYYSQIVNDFQKGDIAEGYSVSREKKESFPLTVTSAQKNPTAFYLCASSQQGARNEQFFGPGTRLTVL.

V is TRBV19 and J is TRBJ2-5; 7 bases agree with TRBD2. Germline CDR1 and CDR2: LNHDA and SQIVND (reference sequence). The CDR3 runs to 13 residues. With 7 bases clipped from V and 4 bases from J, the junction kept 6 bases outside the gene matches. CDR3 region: CASTRGGRETQYF. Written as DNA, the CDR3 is TGTGCCAGTACACGCGGGGGACGAGAGACCCAGTACTTC.

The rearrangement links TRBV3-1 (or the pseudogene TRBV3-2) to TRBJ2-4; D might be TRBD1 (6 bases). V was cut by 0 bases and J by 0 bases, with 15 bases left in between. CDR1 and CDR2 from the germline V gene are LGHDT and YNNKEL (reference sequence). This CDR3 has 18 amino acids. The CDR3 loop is CASSQDGGFRGAKNIQYF. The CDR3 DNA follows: TGTGCCAGCAGCCAAGATGGGGGCTTCAGGGGAGCCAAAAACATTCAGTACTTC.

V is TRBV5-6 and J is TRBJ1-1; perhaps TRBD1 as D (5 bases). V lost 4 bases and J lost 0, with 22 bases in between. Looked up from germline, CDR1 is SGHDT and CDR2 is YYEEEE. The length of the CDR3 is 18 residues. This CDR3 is CASSPPQGQTLLNTEAFF. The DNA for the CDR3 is TGTGCCAGCAGCCCCCCCCAGGGTCAAACACTATTGAACACTGAAGCTTTCTTT.

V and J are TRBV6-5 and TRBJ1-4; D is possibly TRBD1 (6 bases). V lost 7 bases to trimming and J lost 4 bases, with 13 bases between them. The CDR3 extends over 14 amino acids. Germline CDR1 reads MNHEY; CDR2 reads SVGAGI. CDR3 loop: CASTLDRFNEKLFF. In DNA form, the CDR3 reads TGTGCCAGCACCCTGGACAGATTTAATGAAAAACTGTTTTTT.

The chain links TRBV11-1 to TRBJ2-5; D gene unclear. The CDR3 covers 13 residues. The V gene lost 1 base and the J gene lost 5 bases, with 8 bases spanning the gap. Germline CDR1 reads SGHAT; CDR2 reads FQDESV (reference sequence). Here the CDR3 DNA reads TGTGCCAGCAGCTTAGGACTGGGTGAGACCCAGTACTTC. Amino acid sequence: CASSLGLGETQYF.

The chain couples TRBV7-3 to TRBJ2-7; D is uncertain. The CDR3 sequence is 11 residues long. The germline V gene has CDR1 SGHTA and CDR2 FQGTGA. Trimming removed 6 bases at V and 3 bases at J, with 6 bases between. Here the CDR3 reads CASRSIYEQYF. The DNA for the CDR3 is TGTGCCAGCAGATCAATCTACGAGCAGTACTTC.

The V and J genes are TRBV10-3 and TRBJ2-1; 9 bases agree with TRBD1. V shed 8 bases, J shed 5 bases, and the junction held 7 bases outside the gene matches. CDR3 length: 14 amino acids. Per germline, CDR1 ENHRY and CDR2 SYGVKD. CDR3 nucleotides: TGTGCCATCGACCCCGGACAGGGGAACAATGAGCAGTTCTTC. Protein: CAIDPGQGNNEQFF.

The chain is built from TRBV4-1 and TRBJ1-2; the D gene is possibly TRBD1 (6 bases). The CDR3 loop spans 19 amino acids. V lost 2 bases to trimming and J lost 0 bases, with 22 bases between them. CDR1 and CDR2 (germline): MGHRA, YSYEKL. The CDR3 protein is CASSQSSAAQGWANYGYTF. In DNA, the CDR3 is TGCGCCAGCAGCCAATCTTCGGCGGCACAGGGTTGGGCTAACTATGGCTACACCTTC.

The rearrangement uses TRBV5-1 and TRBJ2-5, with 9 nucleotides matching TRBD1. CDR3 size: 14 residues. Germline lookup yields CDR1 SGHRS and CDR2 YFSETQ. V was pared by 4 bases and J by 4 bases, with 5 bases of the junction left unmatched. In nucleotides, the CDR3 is TGCGCCAGCAGCCAGGTGACAGGGGGAGAGACCCAGTACTTC. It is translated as CASSQVTGGETQYF.